This T cell receptor (beta chain) is from a study of T cell repertoires in cytomegalovirus infection. On the study more broadly: An indication of both CMV infection and matching HLA type came from public TCR beta signatures. Study-level findings and limits: Cumulative public TCR beta family frequency identified CMV carriers with the relevant HLA. HLA-C-restricted, CMV-specific TCR beta clonotypes were dominant ex vivo.

This clonotype was seen many times. Its antigen is unknown. From the reads, TCRdb called clonotypes with MiXCR, one entry per CDR3 protein. The table lists some 99,000 distinct CDR3 sequences, about 30% of them singletons. The CDR3 consists of 14 residues. V lost 1 base and J lost 4; bases outside the gene matches: 0. CDR1 is SGHVS, CDR2 FNYEAQ, per germline. The sample was CD8+ T cells from cultured PBMCs, taken from culture after CMV antigen stimulation. The sequence was obtained from a human donor in good health (CMV status not recorded). Some clones in this sample may be carry-over from other donors' samples. This chain connects TRBV7-6 to TRBJ2-3; TRBD1 matches at 9 bases. CDR3 loop: CASSLGQGADTQYF. CDR3 in DNA: TGTGCCAGCAGCTTAGGACAGGGGGCAGATACGCAGTATTTT.